Listed here are 2 T cell receptor beta chains from one sample, sequenced in a study of CD8 T cells in ankylosing spondylitis. Regarding the study as a whole: One TCR beta motif, made up of several highly homologous variants, appeared characteristic of ankylosing spondylitis blood.

Their recognized antigens are unknown. MiXCR, run by TCRdb on the 5' RACE reads, gives a single entry per CDR3 protein. The table shows a few hundred thousand distinct CDR3 sequences, with 17% occurring only once. Sequencing was performed on blood, either unsorted or a sorted T cell fraction (not recorded which). The receptor source for this set is a male donor with ankylosing spondylitis.

There are many counts of this clonotype. The genes are TRBV5-5 and TRBJ2-7; the D gene is possibly TRBD1 (5 bases). The germline CDR1 and CDR2 sequences are SGHKS and YYEKEE (reference sequence). Trimming left V 0 bases short and J 2 bases short, with 9 bases between. There are 14 residues in the CDR3. CDR3 sequence (DNA): TGTGCCAGCAGCTTGGAAGGGGCTGCCTACGAGCAGTACTTC. This sequence encodes CASSLEGAAYEQYF. The variable domain in full, with the rest retrieved from reference TRBV5-5 and TRBJ2-7, is DAGVTQSPTHLIKTRGQQVTLRCSPISGHKSVSWYQQVLGQGPQFIFQYYEKEERGRGNFPDRFSARQFPNYSSELNVNALLLGDSALYLCASSLEGAAYEQYFGPGTRLTVT.

V usage is TRBV19 and J usage is TRBJ2-3; 12 bases are shared with TRBD2. CDR1 LNHDA and CDR2 SQIVND come from the germline V gene (reference sequence). Trimming cost V 5 bases and J 7 bases; bases outside gene matches: 4. The length of the CDR3 is 14 residues. This CDR3 reads CASSRTSGMHTQYF. Written as DNA, the CDR3 is TGTGCCAGTAGTCGGACTAGCGGGATGCATACGCAGTATTTT. Complete variable domain (other parts from reference TRBV19 and TRBJ2-3): DGGITQSPKYLFRKEGQNVTLSCEQNLNHDAMYWYRQDPGQGLRLIYYSQIVNDFQKGDIAEGYSVSREKKESFPLTVTSAQKNPTAFYLCASSRTSGMHTQYFGPGTRLTVL.